The 20 T cell receptor delta chains listed next were all sequenced from one sample in a study of gammadelta T cells in human blood. TCRdb reran clone calling via CATT on the RT-PCR reads. The sample shows roughly 1,900 delta-chain clones, 2.5% to 3% of them seen only once. Sample: Vgamma9Vdelta2 gamma-delta T cells from fetal blood. These receptors were taken from a human fetus.

By share of the sample, this clone is medium-sized. Since a much larger clone is just one base distant, this may be a read error. The same CDR3 arises from other DNA sequences in this sample as well. V usage is TRDV2 and J usage is TRDJ3, with TRDD3 matching over 8 bases. The CDR3 extends over 18 amino acids. V lost 0 bases, J lost 0 bases, and 3 bases stayed unmatched. Germline V lookup: CDR1 GEAIGNYY, CDR2 EKD. CDR3 nucleotides: TGTGCCTGTGACACCGCCGGGGGATACTCCTGGGACACCCGACAGATGTTTTTC. This translates into CACDTAGGYSWDTRQMFF.

V is TRDV2 and J is TRDJ3, with TRDD3 matching 13 bases. The V and J ends lost 3 bases and 0 bases, in that order; junction bases with no gene match: 4. The CDR3 contains 19 residues. CDR1 and CDR2 (germline): GEAIGNYY, EKD. The CDR3 protein is CACDYWGIRSSWDTRQMFF. For the CDR3, the DNA is TGTGCCTGTGACTACTGGGGGATACGGAGCTCCTGGGACACCCGACAGATGTTTTTC.

This clone came up a few times. Being one base from a much bigger clone, this may be a read error. V and J are TRDV2 and TRDJ1; 10 positions match TRDD3. This CDR3 has 15 residues. Per the germline V gene, CDR1 is GEAIGNYY and CDR2 is EKD. The CDR3 loop reads CARDTWGIRNDKLIF. CDR3 nucleotides: TGTGCCCGTGACACCTGGGGGATAAGGAACGATAAACTCATCTTT.

With regard to this clone: The protein that TCRdb holds for this DNA derives from a much larger clone and differs from the translated DNA at residue 9, which likely indicates a read error; the protein shown here is translated from the DNA. This chain joins TRDV2 and TRDJ3, with 7 bases lining up with TRDD3. Germline V gives CDR1 GEAIGNYY, CDR2 EKD. The CDR3 has 19 residues. The trim removed 0 bases at V and 3 bases at J, leaving 10 bases unmatched. CDR3 nucleotide sequence: TGTGCCTGTGACACCGCATACTGGTGGATACGCTGGGACACCCGACAGATGTTTTTC. Translating gives CACDTAYWWIRWDTRQMFF.

By frequency in the sample, this clone is medium-sized. Other DNA variants within this sample encode the same CDR3. The J gene is TRDJ3, the V gene TRDV2, with 12 positions matching TRDD3. The CDR3 consists of 21 residues. CDR1 GEAIGNYY and CDR2 EKD come from the germline V gene. J gave up 0 bases and V 0 bases, and 8 bases lay outside the gene matches. CDR3 DNA sequence: TGTGCCTGTGACACCGTACTGGGGGATACTCCGAGCTCCTGGGACACCCGACAGATGTTTTTC. It encodes CACDTVLGDTPSSWDTRQMFF.

This chain joins TRDV2 and TRDJ3; 13 nucleotides align to TRDD3. J gave up 3 bases and V 0 bases, and 4 bases lay outside the gene matches. This CDR3 spans 19 amino acids. The germline V gene has CDR1 GEAIGNYY and CDR2 EKD. The CDR3 loop is CACDTVLGDTDWDTRQMFF. Written as DNA, the CDR3 is TGTGCCTGTGACACCGTACTGGGGGATACGGACTGGGACACCCGACAGATGTTTTTC.

This clone was observed a handful of times. V is TRDV2 and J is TRDJ1; no reliable D call. The CDR3 is 12 residues long. V was pared by 3 bases and J by 1 base, with 5 bases between. Germline values: CDR1 GEAIGNYY, CDR2 EKD. CDR3 in DNA: TGTGCCTGTGACGAGATCACCGATAAACTCATCTTT. Amino acid sequence: CACDEITDKLIF.

On this clone itself: Possible read error: a much larger clone is one base away. The same CDR3 is also encoded by other DNA sequences in this sample. The chain joins TRDV2 to TRDJ3, with 8 bases aligning to TRDD3. Unmatched junction bases numbered 9, after V lost 3 bases and J lost 0 bases. CDR3 size: 19 residues. Germline CDR1 GEAIGNYY, CDR2 EKD. The CDR3 region is CACDSTGGPSSWDTRQMFF. The CDR3 DNA follows: TGTGCCTGTGACTCAACTGGGGGCCCCAGCTCCTGGGACACCCGACAGATGTTTTTC.

This clone counts as medium-sized. The chain links TRDV2 to TRDJ1, with TRDD3 identical over 10 bases. Germline V gene lookup returns CDR1 GEAIGNYY and CDR2 EKD. The CDR3 is made up of 17 amino acids. The junction had 9 bases not matched to a gene; V was cut back by 1 base and J by 2 bases. Written as DNA, the CDR3 is TGTGCCTGTGACACTCTCGACTGGGGGATTCGAACCGATAAACTCATCTTT. This encodes CACDTLDWGIRTDKLIF.

Of note for this clone: TCRdb records a much larger clone's protein for this DNA, with a difference at residue 5 that likely arises from a read error; the protein given is the translation of the DNA. J is TRDJ1 and V is TRDV2; TRDD3 agrees at 9 bases. TCRdb records no J gene; here it was assigned by comparing the DNA to germline. There are 13 residues in the CDR3. Germline values: CDR1 GEAIGNYY, CDR2 EKD. The J segment lost 4 bases and the V segment lost 2 bases, leaving 1 base of the junction unmatched. CDR3 sequence reads: CACDIGGYDKLIF. CDR3 DNA sequence: TGTGCCTGTGACATTGGGGGATACGATAAACTCATCTTT.

In this sample, this clone is medium-sized. The V call is TRDV2, the J call TRDJ1; a weak D match, TRDD3 (6 bases). Germline CDR1 GEAIGNYY, CDR2 EKD. Trimming pared 1 base from V and 5 bases from J, leaving 13 bases between. The CDR3 is made up of 14 amino acids. This CDR3 is CACDTAGVRDKLIF. The CDR3 bases are TGTGCCTGTGACACGGCTGGGGTACGGGATAAACTCATCTTT.

This clone is medium-sized by share. This chain joins TRDV2 and TRDJ3, with 12 bases identical to TRDD3. Germline CDR1 GEAIGNYY, CDR2 EKD. With V trimmed by 3 bases and J by 0 bases, 5 bases remained unmatched. The CDR3 is 19 amino acids. The chain's CDR3 is CACDLLGDTGSWDTRQMFF. The CDR3 region has the DNA TGTGCCTGTGACTTACTGGGGGATACTGGCTCCTGGGACACCCGACAGATGTTTTTC.

This clone is deemed medium-sized. Within the sample, other DNA sequences also encode this same CDR3. The chain joins TRDV2 to TRDJ3; the match to TRDD3 covers 13 bases. The germline CDR1 and CDR2 sequences are GEAIGNYY and EKD. This CDR3 is 18 amino acids long. The V segment lost 3 bases and the J segment 0 bases; nucleotides outside the gene matches: 1. CDR3 DNA sequence: TGTGCCTGTGACTACTGGGGGATACGCTCCTGGGACACCCGACAGATGTTTTTC. Translation gives CACDYWGIRSWDTRQMFF.

A few counts support this clone. The V gene is TRDV2, the J gene TRDJ3, with TRDD3 matching over 7 bases. Looked up from germline, CDR1 is GEAIGNYY and CDR2 is EKD. V trimming: 2 bases; J trimming: 4 bases; junction bases outside the gene matches: 19. The CDR3 spans 21 residues. The CDR3 region is CACDKKWLLGTRWWDTRQMFF. The CDR3 nucleotides are TGTGCCTGTGACAAGAAATGGCTACTGGGGACCCGCTGGTGGGACACCCGACAGATGTTTTTC.

Relative to its sample, this clone is medium-sized. The rearrangement links TRAV38-2/DV8 to TRDJ3; 12 nucleotides match TRDD3. The CDR3 is 17 amino acids. Germline CDR1 is TSESDYY and CDR2 is QEAYKQQN. J was trimmed by 6 bases and V by 0 bases; bases with no gene match: 1. In DNA, the CDR3 is TGTGCTTATAGGAGCGCTGGGGGATACGCGGACACCCGACAGATGTTTTTC. It translates to CAYRSAGGYADTRQMFF.

This clone is medium-sized (0.01 to 0.1%) within its sample. The gene calls are TRDV2 and TRDJ1; TRDD3 is a possible D gene (5 bases). CDR1 is GEAIGNYY, CDR2 EKD, per germline. The V and J ends lost 0 bases and 1 base respectively, with 8 bases between them. CDR3 length equals 14 residues. For the CDR3, the DNA is TGTGCCTGTGACACCTGGGGCCTCACCGATAAACTCATCTTT. It yields the protein CACDTWGLTDKLIF.

Within the sample, this clone is medium-sized. The same CDR3 is also encoded by other DNA sequences in this sample. The rearrangement uses TRDV2 and TRDJ2; 9 nucleotides line up with TRDD3. Germline V gene sequence: CDR1 GEAIGNYY, CDR2 EKD. V trimming: 2 bases; J trimming: 0 bases; junction bases outside the gene matches: 3. CDR3 length equals 16 residues. The CDR3 sequence: CACDILGEALTAQLFF. Written as DNA, the CDR3 is TGTGCCTGTGACATACTGGGGGAGGCTTTGACAGCACAACTCTTCTTT.

Points on this clone: The translation of this DNA and the TCRdb protein of a much larger clone differ at residue 9, probably owing to a read error; the protein shown here is translated from the DNA. The chain joins TRDV2 to TRDJ3; 9 bases map to TRDD3. As TCRdb names no J gene, one was assigned here on the basis of a DNA match to germline. V gave up 0 bases and J gave up 1 base; unmatched junction bases: 3. CDR3 length: 18 amino acids. Germline V gene data show CDR1 as GEAIGNYY and CDR2 as EKD. The CDR3: CACDTYWGRSWDTRQMFF. The CDR3 DNA reads as TGTGCCTGTGACACCTACTGGGGGAGGTCCTGGGACACCCGACAGATGTTTTTC.

This clone is categorized as medium-sized (0.01 to 0.1%). The rearrangement links TRDV2 to TRDJ1, with 8 nucleotides matching TRDD3. The germline CDR1 and CDR2 sequences are GEAIGNYY and EKD. CDR3 length: 15 amino acids. Unmatched junction bases numbered 4, after V lost 2 bases and J lost 0 bases. The CDR3 DNA is TGTGCCTGTGACAAAGTACTGGGGGACACCGATAAACTCATCTTT. Its protein is CACDKVLGDTDKLIF.

By frequency in the sample, this clone is medium-sized. The chain combines TRDV2 with TRDJ3; D is possibly TRDD3 (5 bases). Trimming left V 0 bases short and J 0 bases short, with 5 bases between. Germline values: CDR1 GEAIGNYY, CDR2 EKD. The CDR3 extends over 16 amino acids. The CDR3 loop is CACDTGYSWDTRQMFF. DNA of the CDR3: TGTGCCTGTGACACCGGATACTCCTGGGACACCCGACAGATGTTTTTC.